The 30 T cell receptor beta chains listed next were all sequenced from one sample in a study of blood T cell repertoires in COVID-19. Produced via immunoSEQ multiplex PCR; TCRdb's table is partial and in-frame only. The table includes 250,000 or so clones, more than 65% detected once. Sequenced input: PBMCs or T cells enriched from blood (not recorded which). Source of these receptors: a man between 45 and 60 years old who had recovered from COVID-19.

The rearrangement joins TRBV18 to TRBJ2-2; 10 bases line up with TRBD2. The CDR3 is made up of 18 amino acids. The J segment lost 7 bases and the V segment lost 2 bases, leaving 13 bases of the junction unmatched. Germline V gene data show CDR1 as KGHSH and CDR2 as LQKENI. CDR3 sequence: CASSPVESGRALGGELFF. The CDR3 nucleotides are TGTGCCAGCTCACCAGTCGAGAGCGGGAGGGCCCTCGGCGGGGAGCTGTTTTTT.

This clone was seen only once. This sequence joins TRBV11-2 and TRBJ2-5, with 9 bases lining up with TRBD1. The CDR3 contains 15 residues. Germline V gene data show CDR1 as SGHAT and CDR2 as FQNNGV. Trimming at V came to 4 bases and at J to 0 bases, leaving 3 bases not matched to a gene. CDR3 nucleotides: TGTGCCAGCAGCTCACAGGGGGCGTACCAAGAGACCCAGTACTTC. Residues: CASSSQGAYQETQYF.

The chain employs TRBV11-1 and TRBJ2-2; D may be TRBD1 (5 bases). From germline, CDR1 is SGHAT and CDR2 FQDESV (reference sequence). Trimming cost V 3 bases and J 4 bases, with 12 bases left between them. The CDR3 has 15 amino acids. The CDR3 spells CASSFEYRGTGELFF. Written as DNA, the CDR3 is TGTGCCAGCAGCTTTGAGTATAGGGGCACCGGGGAGCTGTTTTTT. The entire variable domain, with the rest obtained from reference TRBV11-1 and TRBJ2-2, is as follows: EAEVAQSPRYKITEKSQAVAFWCDPISGHATLYWYRQILGQGPELLVQFQDESVVDDSQLPKDRFSAERLKGVDSTLKIQPAELGDSAMYLCASSFEYRGTGELFFGEGSRLTVL.

This rearrangement joins TRBV9 to TRBJ2-3; the D is unclear. Germline CDR1 SGDLS, CDR2 YYNGEE. The CDR3 has 18 residues. The V and J ends lost 4 bases and 2 bases respectively, with 23 bases between them. CDR3 loop: CASSFRIEGGTYTDTQYF. CDR3 DNA: TGTGCCAGCAGCTTCCGCATTGAAGGCGGAACCTACACAGATACGCAGTATTTT.

This sequence joins TRBV27 and TRBJ1-2, with D maybe TRBD1 (5 bases). Trimming shortened V by 2 bases and J by 10 bases, and 26 bases separated the two germline ends. In germline, CDR1 is MNHEY, CDR2 SMNVEV (reference sequence). CDR3 length equals 17 residues. CDR3 coding DNA: TGTGCCAGCAGTTTAAAGGGGTTTGGAGTAACAAATCGTGACTACACCTTC. This encodes CASSLKGFGVTNRDYTF.

V and J are TRBV15 and TRBJ1-5; no clear D. V lost 6 bases and J lost 7, with 10 bases in between. This CDR3 has 12 residues. The germline gives CDR1 LNHNV, CDR2 YYDKDF (reference sequence). The CDR3 loop is CATRGGNQPQHF. CDR3 nucleotides: TGTGCCACCAGAGGCGGGAACCAGCCCCAGCATTTT.

V and J are TRBV11-2 and TRBJ1-5; 9 nucleotides align to TRBD1. This CDR3 is 15 amino acids long. Germline V CDR1 and CDR2: SGHAT, FQNNGV. Losses at the gene ends were 5 bases for V and 7 bases for J; bases not matched to a gene: 9. The CDR3: CASSQGDRERQPQHF. In nucleotides, the CDR3 is TGTGCCAGCAGCCAAGGGGACAGGGAAAGGCAGCCCCAGCATTTT. Based on the CDR3 plus reference TRBV11-2 and TRBJ1-5, the full variable domain is EAGVAQSPRYKIIEKRQSVAFWCNPISGHATLYWYQQILGQGPKLLIQFQNNGVVDDSQLPKDRFSAERLKGVDSTLKIQPAKLEDSAVYLCASSQGDRERQPQHFGDGTRLSIL.

The chain couples TRBV6-2 or TRBV6-3 to TRBJ2-1; D is unresolved. CDR3 length: 13 amino acids. Germline V gene lookup returns CDR1 MNHEY and CDR2 SVGEGT. V lost 5 bases to trimming and J lost 10 bases, with 15 bases between them. The CDR3 DNA follows: TGTGCCAGCAGTCCCCCGACTGACTGGGAGCAGTTCTTC. This gives the protein CASSPPTDWEQFF.

The gene calls are TRBV2 and TRBJ2-5, with 12 bases identical to TRBD2. The CDR3 covers 12 residues. CDR1 is SNHLY, CDR2 FYNNEI, per germline. With V trimmed by 6 bases and J by 13 bases, 6 bases remained unmatched. The CDR3 nucleotides are TGTGCCAGCAGAGGGACTAGCGGGCCCCCGTACTTC. Protein: CASRGTSGPPYF. The full variable domain, completed using reference TRBV2 and TRBJ2-5, is EPEVTQTPSHQVTQMGQEVILRCVPISNHLYFYWYRQILGQKVEFLVSFYNNEISEKSEIFDDQFSVERPDGSNFTLKIRSTKLEDSAMYFCASRGTSGPPYFGPGTRLLVL.

The CDR3 reads CASKRAGTGGMNTGELFF. The DNA for the CDR3 is TGTGCCAGTAAACGGGCGGGGACAGGGGGCATGAACACCGGGGAGCTGTTTTTT. This chain joins TRBV19 and TRBJ2-2, with 12 bases fitting TRBD1. Germline loops: CDR1 LNHDA, CDR2 SQIVND (reference sequence). V lost 7 bases, J lost 1 base, and 10 bases stayed unmatched. This CDR3 region has 18 residues.

V usage is TRBV2 and J usage is TRBJ2-1, with 10 bases fitting TRBD2. V was clipped by 6 bases and J by 4 bases; unmatched bases: 9. Germline V gene sequence: CDR1 SNHLY, CDR2 FYNNEI. The CDR3 extends over 16 amino acids. The CDR3 loop reads CASRELAGKTYNEQFF. The CDR3 DNA follows: TGTGCCAGCAGAGAACTAGCGGGGAAGACTTACAATGAGCAGTTCTTC.

The rearrangement joins TRBV11-3 to TRBJ2-7; TRBD2 matches at 9 bases. The CDR3 consists of 17 residues. CDR1 is SGHNT, CDR2 YENEEA, per germline. V shed 0 bases and J 4 bases; nucleotides not matched to a gene: 10. CDR3 residues: CASSLDPTSGNGYEQYF. CDR3 sequence (DNA): TGTGCCAGCAGCTTAGATCCGACTAGCGGTAACGGTTACGAGCAGTACTTC.

This clone has more than one count but fewer than ten. The V and J genes are TRBV19 and TRBJ1-2; no clear D. Between the trimmed V and J ends, which lost 3 bases and 6 bases, there was a span of 14 bases. CDR1 LNHDA and CDR2 SQIVND come from the germline V gene (reference sequence). This CDR3 contains 14 residues. The CDR3 DNA reads as TGTGCCAGTAGTATGGTGGGGAAGGGAGATGGCTACACCTTC. Residues: CASSMVGKGDGYTF.

This clone showed up just once. This chain joins TRBV5-1 and TRBJ2-1; 10 bases fit TRBD2. Per germline, CDR1 SGHRS and CDR2 YFSETQ. The ends lost 4 bases at V and 5 bases at J; junction bases unmatched: 3. This CDR3 region has 14 residues. DNA for the CDR3: TGCGCCAGCAGCATAGCGGGGGGAGACAATGAGCAGTTCTTC. The encoded protein is CASSIAGGDNEQFF.

This clone has more than one count but fewer than ten. The chain employs TRBV3-1 (or the pseudogene TRBV3-2) and TRBJ1-2; D not certain. Germline V lookup: CDR1 LGHDT, CDR2 YNNKEL (reference sequence). This CDR3 contains 12 residues. Trimming shortened V by 4 bases and J by 4 bases, and 7 bases separated the two germline ends. The CDR3 DNA reads TGTGCCAGCAGCCCGGACTTCTATGGCTACACCTTC. Its translation: CASSPDFYGYTF.

V is TRBV6-1 and J is TRBJ1-5; no clear D. The CDR3 has 15 residues. Germline V gene sequence: CDR1 MNHNS, CDR2 SASEGT. V was shortened by 0 bases and J by 3 bases, with 9 bases between the two germline ends. CDR3 residues: CASSEAGGYNQPQHF. The CDR3 DNA follows: TGTGCCAGCAGTGAAGCGGGCGGGTACAATCAGCCCCAGCATTTT.

V is TRBV27 and J is TRBJ2-7, with D perhaps matching TRBD2 (5 bases). Germline V gene data show CDR1 as MNHEY and CDR2 as SMNVEV (reference sequence). V dropped 10 bases and J dropped 3 bases, with 13 bases sitting between them. The CDR3 contains 12 residues. This CDR3 reads CATRGAVYEQYF. CDR3 nucleotides: TGTGCCACCCGGGGAGCGGTCTACGAGCAGTACTTC.

This chain uses TRBV5-4 with TRBJ2-2; 7 bases agree with TRBD1. The trim removed 6 bases at V and 3 bases at J, leaving 5 bases unmatched. This CDR3 is 14 amino acids long. Germline V lookup: CDR1 SGHNT, CDR2 YYREEE (reference sequence). The CDR3 DNA reads TGTGCCAGCACCCGGGACAGCGACACCGGGGAGCTGTTTTTT. Its protein is CASTRDSDTGELFF.

The CDR3: CASSPLGTGFGNTGELFF. In DNA form, the CDR3 reads TGTGCCAGCAGCCCGCTGGGGACAGGGTTCGGGAACACCGGGGAGCTGTTTTTT. The chain carries TRBV11-2 and TRBJ2-2, with 9 bases fitting TRBD1. The CDR3 is 18 amino acids. V was clipped by 5 bases and J by 1 base; unmatched bases: 11. Per the germline V gene, CDR1 is SGHAT and CDR2 is FQNNGV.

This clone was counted once. The gene calls are TRBV7-8 and TRBJ2-5, with 9 bases that match TRBD2. Losses at the gene ends were 5 bases for V and 2 bases for J; bases not matched to a gene: 9. Germline CDR1 reads SGHVS; CDR2 reads FQNEAQ. The CDR3 has 16 residues. CDR3 sequence: CASSPRLAVEQETQYF. The CDR3 bases are TGTGCCAGCAGCCCCAGACTAGCGGTCGAACAAGAGACCCAGTACTTC.

This chain links TRBV12-5 with TRBJ2-1, with D possibly TRBD1 on 6 matching bases. The ends were cut back, 2 bases at V and 10 bases at J, with 12 bases in the middle. The CDR3 is 13 amino acids. CDR1 is LGHNT and CDR2 is FRNRAP in the germline V gene. CDR3 loop: CASGLRGTREQFF. The CDR3 nucleotides are TGTGCTAGTGGTTTGAGGGGGACGAGGGAGCAGTTCTTC.

This clone has only one observation. The rearrangement joins TRBV3-1 (or the pseudogene TRBV3-2) to TRBJ1-4; D gene unclear. The length of the CDR3 is 13 residues. V was cut by 7 bases and J by 5 bases, with 11 bases left in between. Per germline, CDR1 LGHDT and CDR2 YNNKEL (reference sequence). The CDR3 region is CASTSGRNEKLFF. The CDR3 DNA is TGTGCCAGCACCTCCGGGAGGAATGAAAAACTGTTTTTT.

The chain has TRBV18 and TRBJ2-7; weak D call: TRBD1 (5 bases). Trimming cost V 4 bases and J 0 bases, with 10 bases left between them. Germline V lookup: CDR1 KGHSH, CDR2 LQKENI. The CDR3 runs 14 residues. The CDR3 nucleotides read TGTGCCAGCTCACTACCACAGGTCTCCTACGAGCAGTACTTC. Amino acid sequence: CASSLPQVSYEQYF.

The rearrangement links TRBV4-1 to TRBJ2-5; D possibly corresponds to TRBD2 (5 bases). The CDR3 is 14 amino acids. From germline, CDR1 is MGHRA and CDR2 YSYEKL. The germline V and J ends were trimmed by 1 base and 7 bases, with 13 bases remaining between them. The CDR3 loop reads CASSQGTGRGTQYF. The CDR3 nucleotides are TGCGCCAGCAGCCAAGGGACTGGAAGAGGGACCCAGTACTTC.

This clone was seen a handful of times. The chain carries TRBV27 and TRBJ2-3; no reliable D call. Germline-derived CDR1 and CDR2 are MNHEY and SMNVEV (reference sequence). V dropped 6 bases and J dropped 6 bases, with 7 bases sitting between them. This CDR3 is built from 11 residues. CDR3: CASSTYDTQYF. The CDR3, as DNA: TGTGCCAGCAGCACTTACGATACGCAGTATTTT.

This clone was counted a single time. The chain employs TRBV6-4 and TRBJ2-2; the D is unclear. Germline loops: CDR1 MRHNA, CDR2 SNTAGT. This CDR3 contains 13 residues. V was pared by 2 bases and J by 7 bases, with 8 bases between. This chain's CDR3 is CASSDPPGGELFF. As DNA, the CDR3 is TGTGCCAGCAGTGACCCTCCAGGCGGGGAGCTGTTTTTT.

The rearrangement links TRBV7-9 to TRBJ2-7; 12 bases match TRBD1. V was clipped by 3 bases and J by 5 bases; unmatched bases: 11. This CDR3 is 17 amino acids long. Germline-derived CDR1 and CDR2 are SEHNR and FQNEAQ (reference sequence). The CDR3 loop is CASSFLRPGTGGDEQYF. The DNA of the CDR3 is TGTGCCAGCAGCTTCCTGAGGCCCGGGACAGGGGGCGACGAGCAGTACTTC.

V usage is TRBV5-6 and J usage is TRBJ2-3; TRBD1 agrees at 8 bases. From germline, CDR1 is SGHDT and CDR2 YYEEEE. Unmatched junction bases numbered 8, after V lost 1 base and J lost 7 bases. This CDR3 region has 15 residues. CDR3 region: CASSLFQGARNTQYF. The CDR3 DNA follows: TGTGCCAGCAGCTTGTTTCAGGGGGCGCGGAATACGCAGTATTTT.

This chain links TRBV13 with TRBJ1-4; maybe TRBD1 (5 bases). CDR1 and CDR2 from the germline V gene are PRHDT and FYEKMQ (reference sequence). Trimming took off 5 bases at V and 7 bases at J, with 11 bases between the two ends. This CDR3 spans 13 amino acids. For the CDR3, the DNA is TGTGCCAGCAGCCGGGGGGTGGGTGAAAAACTGTTTTTT. It translates to CASSRGVGEKLFF. The entire variable domain, with the rest obtained from reference TRBV13 and TRBJ1-4, is as follows: AAGVIQSPRHLIKEKRETATLKCYPIPRHDTVYWYQQGPGQDPQFLISFYEKMQSDKGSIPDRFSAQQFSDYHSELNMSSLELGDSALYFCASSRGVGEKLFFGSGTQLSVL.

This sequence joins TRBV4-2 and TRBJ2-5, with no clear D. The germline CDR1 and CDR2 sequences are LGHNA and YNFKEQ. The CDR3 is 13 amino acids. V was cut by 1 base and J by 5 bases, with 8 bases left in between. CDR3 protein: CASSQGPLETQYF. The CDR3 coding sequence is TGTGCCAGCAGCCAAGGTCCCCTTGAGACCCAGTACTTC.